Reported below is one T cell receptor beta chain. The data are from a study of blood T cell repertoires in COVID-19. Sequencing was performed with immunoSEQ multiplex PCR; in TCRdb, only in-frame clones are kept and a portion is missing. The profile shows fewer than 60,000 clones, roughly 90% of them singletons. Germline assignment: CDR1 LGHDT and CDR2 YNNKEL (reference sequence). V dropped 1 base and J dropped 1 base, with 4 bases sitting between them. The CDR3 contains 14 residues. This chain joins TRBV3-1 (or the pseudogene TRBV3-2) and TRBJ2-2; D is undetermined. Specimen: peripheral blood. The clonotype was recovered from a human donor with acute or convalescent COVID-19. The donor label of this sample is uncertain. CDR3: CASSQARNTGELFF. CDR3 coding DNA: TGTGCCAGCAGCCAAGCGCGGAACACCGGGGAGCTGTTTTTT.